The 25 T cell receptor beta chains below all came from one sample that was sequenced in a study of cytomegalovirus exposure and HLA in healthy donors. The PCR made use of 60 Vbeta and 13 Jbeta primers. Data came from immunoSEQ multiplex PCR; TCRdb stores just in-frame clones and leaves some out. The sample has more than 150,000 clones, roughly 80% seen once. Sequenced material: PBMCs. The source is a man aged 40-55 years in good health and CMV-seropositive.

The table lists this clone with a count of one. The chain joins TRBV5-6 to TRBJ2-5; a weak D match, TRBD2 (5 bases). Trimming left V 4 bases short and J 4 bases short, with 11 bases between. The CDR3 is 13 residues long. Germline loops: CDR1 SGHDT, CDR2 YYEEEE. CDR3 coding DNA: TGTGCCAGCAGCCGTAGCGCAGTAGAGACCCAGTACTTC. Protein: CASSRSAVETQYF.

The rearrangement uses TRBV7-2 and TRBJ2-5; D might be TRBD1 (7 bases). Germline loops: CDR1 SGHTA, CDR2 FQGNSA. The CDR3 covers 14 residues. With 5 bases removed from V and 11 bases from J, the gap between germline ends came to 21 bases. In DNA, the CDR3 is TGTGCCAGCAGCCCAGCGGGCAGGGGGAGTGAGCAGTACTTC. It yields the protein CASSPAGRGSEQYF.

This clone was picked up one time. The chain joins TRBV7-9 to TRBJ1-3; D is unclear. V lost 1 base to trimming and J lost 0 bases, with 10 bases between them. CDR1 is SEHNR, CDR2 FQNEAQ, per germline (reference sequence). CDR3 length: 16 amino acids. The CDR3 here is CASSLEAVLSGNTIYF. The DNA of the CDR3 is TGTGCCAGCAGCTTAGAGGCGGTACTCTCTGGAAACACCATATATTTT.

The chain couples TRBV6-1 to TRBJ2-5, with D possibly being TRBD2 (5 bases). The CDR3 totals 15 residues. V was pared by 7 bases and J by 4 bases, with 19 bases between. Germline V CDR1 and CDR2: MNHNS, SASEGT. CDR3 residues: CASKLGGLAGETQYF. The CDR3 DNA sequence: TGTGCCAGCAAATTAGGTGGGCTAGCCGGAGAGACCCAGTACTTC.

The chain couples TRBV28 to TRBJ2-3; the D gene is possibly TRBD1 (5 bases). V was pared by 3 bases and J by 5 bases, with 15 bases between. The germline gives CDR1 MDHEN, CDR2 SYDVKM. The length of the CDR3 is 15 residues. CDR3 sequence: CASSLWGGQRDTQYF. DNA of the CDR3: TGTGCCAGCAGTTTGTGGGGCGGCCAACGAGATACGCAGTATTTT.

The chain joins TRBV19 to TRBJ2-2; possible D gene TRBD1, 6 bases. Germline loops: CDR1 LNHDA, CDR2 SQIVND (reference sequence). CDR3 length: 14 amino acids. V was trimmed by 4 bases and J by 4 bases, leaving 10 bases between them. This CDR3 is CASSKHRVTGELFF. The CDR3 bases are TGTGCCAGTAGTAAACACAGGGTCACCGGGGAGCTGTTTTTT.

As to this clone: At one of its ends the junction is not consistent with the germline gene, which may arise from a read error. The CDR3 reads CASSSPTGPQNEKLFF. The CDR3 DNA sequence: TGTGCCAGCTCATCACCTACAGGACCTCAAAATGAAAAACTGTTTTTT. The gene calls are TRBV18 and TRBJ1-4; D perhaps matches TRBD1 (5 bases). The CDR3 contains 16 residues. Germline V gene lookup returns CDR1 KGHSH and CDR2 LQKENI.

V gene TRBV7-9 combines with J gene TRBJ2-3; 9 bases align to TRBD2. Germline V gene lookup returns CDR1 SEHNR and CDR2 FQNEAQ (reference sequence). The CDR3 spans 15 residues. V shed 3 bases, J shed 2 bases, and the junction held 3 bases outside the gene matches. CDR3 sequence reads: CASSLLAGSTDTQYF. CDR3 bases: TGTGCCAGCAGCTTGCTAGCGGGGTCCACAGATACGCAGTATTTT.

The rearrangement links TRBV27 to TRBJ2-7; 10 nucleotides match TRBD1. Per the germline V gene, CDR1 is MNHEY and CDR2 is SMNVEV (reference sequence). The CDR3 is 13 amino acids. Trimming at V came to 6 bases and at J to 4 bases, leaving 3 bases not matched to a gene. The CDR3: CASRGQGSYEQYF. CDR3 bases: TGTGCCAGCAGGGGACAGGGGTCTTACGAGCAGTACTTC.

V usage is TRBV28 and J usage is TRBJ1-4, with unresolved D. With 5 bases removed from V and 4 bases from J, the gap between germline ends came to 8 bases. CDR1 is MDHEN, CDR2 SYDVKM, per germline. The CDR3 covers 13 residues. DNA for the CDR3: TGTGCCAGCAGTACAGCCTATAATGAAAAACTGTTTTTT. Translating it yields CASSTAYNEKLFF.

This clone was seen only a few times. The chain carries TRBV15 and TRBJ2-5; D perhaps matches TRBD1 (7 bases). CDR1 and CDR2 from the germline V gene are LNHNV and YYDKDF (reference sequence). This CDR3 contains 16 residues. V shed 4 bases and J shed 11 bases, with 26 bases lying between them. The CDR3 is CATSKPGVQTGLEQYF. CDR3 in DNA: TGTGCCACCAGCAAACCGGGGGTTCAGACAGGGCTTGAGCAGTACTTC.

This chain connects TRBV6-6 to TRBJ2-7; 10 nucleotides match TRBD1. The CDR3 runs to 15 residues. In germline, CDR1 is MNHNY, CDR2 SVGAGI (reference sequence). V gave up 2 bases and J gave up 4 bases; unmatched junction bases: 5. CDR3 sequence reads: CASSYLRDRGYEQYF. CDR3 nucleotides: TGTGCCAGCAGTTACCTCCGGGACAGGGGTTACGAGCAGTACTTC.

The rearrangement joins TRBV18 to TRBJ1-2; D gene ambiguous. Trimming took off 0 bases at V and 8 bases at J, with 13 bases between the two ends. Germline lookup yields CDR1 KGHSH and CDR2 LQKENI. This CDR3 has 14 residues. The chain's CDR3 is CASSPPAPAGGYTF. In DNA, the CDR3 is TGTGCCAGCTCACCACCGGCCCCCGCAGGCGGCTACACCTTC.

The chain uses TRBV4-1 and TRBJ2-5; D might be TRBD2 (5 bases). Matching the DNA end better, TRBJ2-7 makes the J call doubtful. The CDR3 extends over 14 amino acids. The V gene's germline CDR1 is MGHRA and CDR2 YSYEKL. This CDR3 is CASSQEKAGGEQYF. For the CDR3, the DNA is TGCGCCAGCAGCCAAGAAAAGGCAGGAGGCGAGCAGTACTTC.

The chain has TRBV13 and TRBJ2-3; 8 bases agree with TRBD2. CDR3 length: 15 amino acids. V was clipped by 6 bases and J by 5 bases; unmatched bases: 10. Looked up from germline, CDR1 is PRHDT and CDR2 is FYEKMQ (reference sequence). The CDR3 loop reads CASRLSGTGGDTQYF. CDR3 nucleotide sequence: TGTGCCAGCAGACTTAGCGGGACGGGGGGAGATACGCAGTATTTT.

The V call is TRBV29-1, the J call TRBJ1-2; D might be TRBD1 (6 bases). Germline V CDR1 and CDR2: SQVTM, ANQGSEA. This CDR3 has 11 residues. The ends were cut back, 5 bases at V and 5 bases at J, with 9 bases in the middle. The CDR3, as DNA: TGCAGCGTTATTCAGGGGTATGGCTACACCTTC. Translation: CSVIQGYGYTF.

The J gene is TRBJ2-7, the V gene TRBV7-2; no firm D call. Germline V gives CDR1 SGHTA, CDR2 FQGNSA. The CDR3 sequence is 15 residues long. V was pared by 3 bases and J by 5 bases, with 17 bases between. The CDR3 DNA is TGTGCCAGCAGCTTCGACGTTGCTCCCACTAACGAGCAGTACTTC. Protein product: CASSFDVAPTNEQYF.

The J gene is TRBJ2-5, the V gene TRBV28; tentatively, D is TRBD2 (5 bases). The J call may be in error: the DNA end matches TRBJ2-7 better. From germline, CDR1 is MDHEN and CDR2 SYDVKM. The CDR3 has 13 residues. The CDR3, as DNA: TGTGCCAGCAGGGGATCGAGGGTATACGAGCAGTACTTC. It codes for CASRGSRVYEQYF.

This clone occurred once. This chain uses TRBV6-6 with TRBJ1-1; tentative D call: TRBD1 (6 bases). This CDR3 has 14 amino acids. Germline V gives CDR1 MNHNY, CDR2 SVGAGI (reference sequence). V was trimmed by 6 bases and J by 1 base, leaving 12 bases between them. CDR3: CASRTGTKNTEAFF. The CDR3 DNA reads TGTGCCAGCAGGACCGGGACAAAGAACACTGAAGCTTTCTTT.

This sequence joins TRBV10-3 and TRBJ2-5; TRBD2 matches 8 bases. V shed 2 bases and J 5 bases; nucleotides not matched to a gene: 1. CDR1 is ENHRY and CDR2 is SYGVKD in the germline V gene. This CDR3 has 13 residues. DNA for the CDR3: TGTGCCATCAGTGAGGCGGGGGGCGAGACCCAGTACTTC. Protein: CAISEAGGETQYF.

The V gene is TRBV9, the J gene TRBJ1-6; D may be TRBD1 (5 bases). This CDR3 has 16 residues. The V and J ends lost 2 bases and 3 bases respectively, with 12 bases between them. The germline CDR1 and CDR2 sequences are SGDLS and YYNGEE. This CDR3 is CASSVLDKIYNSPLHF. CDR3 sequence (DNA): TGTGCCAGCAGCGTTCTGGACAAAATCTATAATTCACCCCTCCACTTT.

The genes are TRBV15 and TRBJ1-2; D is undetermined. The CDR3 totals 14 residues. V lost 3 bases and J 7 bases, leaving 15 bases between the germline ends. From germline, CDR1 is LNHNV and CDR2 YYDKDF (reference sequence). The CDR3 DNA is TGTGCCACCAGCAGGGCTAGAGGGTATAGTGGCTACACCTTC. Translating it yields CATSRARGYSGYTF.

The CDR3 DNA sequence: TGTGCCAGCTCACCACCGGGCTCATCGGGGGATGAGCAGTTCTTC. Residues: CASSPPGSSGDEQFF. This chain uses TRBV18 with TRBJ2-1; D might be TRBD2 (6 bases). Trimming took off 0 bases at V and 8 bases at J, with 14 bases between the two ends. The CDR3 runs to 15 residues. Germline CDR1 and CDR2: KGHSH and LQKENI.

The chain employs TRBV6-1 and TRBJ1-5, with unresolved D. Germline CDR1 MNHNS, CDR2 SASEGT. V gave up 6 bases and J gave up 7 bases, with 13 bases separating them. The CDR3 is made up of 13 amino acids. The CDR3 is CASSAGLGQPQHF. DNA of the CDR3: TGTGCCAGCAGCGCGGGTCTCGGGCAGCCCCAGCATTTT.

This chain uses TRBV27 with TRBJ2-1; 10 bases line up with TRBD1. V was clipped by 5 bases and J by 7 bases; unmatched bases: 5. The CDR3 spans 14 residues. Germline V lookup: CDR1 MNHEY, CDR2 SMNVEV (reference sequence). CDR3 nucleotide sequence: TGTGCCAGCAGTCCAGGACAGGGGGAGAATGAGCAGTTCTTC. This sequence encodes CASSPGQGENEQFF.